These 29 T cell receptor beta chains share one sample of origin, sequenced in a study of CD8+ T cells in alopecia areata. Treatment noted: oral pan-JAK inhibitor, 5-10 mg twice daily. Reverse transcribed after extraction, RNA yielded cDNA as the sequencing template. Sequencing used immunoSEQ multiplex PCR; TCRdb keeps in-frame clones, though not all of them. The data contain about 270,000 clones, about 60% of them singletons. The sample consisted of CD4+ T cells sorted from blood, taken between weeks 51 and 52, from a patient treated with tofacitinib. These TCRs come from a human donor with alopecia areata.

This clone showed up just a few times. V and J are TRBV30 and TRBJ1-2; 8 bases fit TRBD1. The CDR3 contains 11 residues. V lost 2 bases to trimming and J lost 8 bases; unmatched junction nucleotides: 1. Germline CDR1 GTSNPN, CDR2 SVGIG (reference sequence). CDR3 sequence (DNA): TGTGCCTGGAGTCAGGGGGCCGGCTACACCTTC. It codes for CAWSQGAGYTF.

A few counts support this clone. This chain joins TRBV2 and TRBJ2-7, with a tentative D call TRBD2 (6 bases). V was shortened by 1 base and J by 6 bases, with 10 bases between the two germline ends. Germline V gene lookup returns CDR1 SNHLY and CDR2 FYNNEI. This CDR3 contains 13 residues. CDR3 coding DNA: TGTGCCAGCAGTGAAGGATCCGGGAGCGAGCAGTACTTC. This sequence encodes CASSEGSGSEQYF.

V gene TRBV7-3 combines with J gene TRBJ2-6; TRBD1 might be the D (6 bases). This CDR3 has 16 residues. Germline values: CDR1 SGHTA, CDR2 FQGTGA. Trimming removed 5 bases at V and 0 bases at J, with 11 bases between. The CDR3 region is CASSMTGLSGANVLTF. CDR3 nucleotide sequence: TGTGCCAGCAGCATGACAGGCCTCTCTGGGGCCAACGTCCTGACTTTC.

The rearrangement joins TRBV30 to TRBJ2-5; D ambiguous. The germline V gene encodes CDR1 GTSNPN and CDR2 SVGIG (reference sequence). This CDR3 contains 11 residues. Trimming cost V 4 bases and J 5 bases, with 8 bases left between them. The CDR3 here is CAWTPLETQYF. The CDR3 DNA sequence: TGTGCCTGGACCCCCCTGGAGACCCAGTACTTC.

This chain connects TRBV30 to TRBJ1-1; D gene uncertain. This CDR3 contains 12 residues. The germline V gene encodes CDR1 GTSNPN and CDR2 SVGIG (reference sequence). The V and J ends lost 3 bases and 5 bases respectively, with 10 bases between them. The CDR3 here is CAWSVGPTEAFF. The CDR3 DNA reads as TGTGCCTGGAGCGTTGGGCCAACTGAAGCTTTCTTT.

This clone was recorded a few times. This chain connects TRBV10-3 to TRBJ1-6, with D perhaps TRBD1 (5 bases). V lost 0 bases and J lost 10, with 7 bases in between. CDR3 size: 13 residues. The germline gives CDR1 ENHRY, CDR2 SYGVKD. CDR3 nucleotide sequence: TGTGCCATCAGTGAGTCCGGGGCATCACCCCTCCACTTT. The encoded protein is CAISESGASPLHF.

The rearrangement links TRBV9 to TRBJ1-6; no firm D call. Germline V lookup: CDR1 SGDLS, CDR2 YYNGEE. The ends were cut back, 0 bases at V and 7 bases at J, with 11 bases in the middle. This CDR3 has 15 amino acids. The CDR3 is CASSVGSQPNSPLHF. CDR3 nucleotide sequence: TGTGCCAGCAGCGTAGGGTCGCAACCGAATTCACCCCTCCACTTT.

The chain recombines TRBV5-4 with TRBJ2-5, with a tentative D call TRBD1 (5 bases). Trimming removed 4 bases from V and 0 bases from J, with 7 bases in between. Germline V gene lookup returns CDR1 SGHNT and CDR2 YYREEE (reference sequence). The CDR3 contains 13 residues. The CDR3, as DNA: TGTGCCAGCAGCCCGACAGACCAAGAGACCCAGTACTTC. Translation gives CASSPTDQETQYF.

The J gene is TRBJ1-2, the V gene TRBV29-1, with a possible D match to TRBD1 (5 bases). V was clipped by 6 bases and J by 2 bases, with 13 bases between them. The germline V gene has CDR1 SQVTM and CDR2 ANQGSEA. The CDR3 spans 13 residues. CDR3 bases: TGCAGCGTCGACCGGGACCCGAACTATGGCTACACCTTC. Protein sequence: CSVDRDPNYGYTF.

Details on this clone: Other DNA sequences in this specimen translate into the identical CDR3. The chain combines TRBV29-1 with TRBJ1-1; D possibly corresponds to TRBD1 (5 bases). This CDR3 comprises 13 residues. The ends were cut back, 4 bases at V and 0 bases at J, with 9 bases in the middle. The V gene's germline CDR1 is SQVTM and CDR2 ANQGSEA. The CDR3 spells CSVAGLLNTEAFF. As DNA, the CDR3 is TGCAGCGTTGCGGGACTCCTGAACACTGAAGCTTTCTTT.

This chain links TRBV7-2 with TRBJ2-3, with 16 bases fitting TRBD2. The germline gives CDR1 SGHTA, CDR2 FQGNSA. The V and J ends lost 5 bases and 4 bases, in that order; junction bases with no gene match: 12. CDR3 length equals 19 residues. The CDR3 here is CASSQGSGTSGGASDTQYF. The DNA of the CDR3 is TGTGCCAGCAGCCAAGGCTCCGGGACTAGCGGGGGGGCCTCAGATACGCAGTATTTT.

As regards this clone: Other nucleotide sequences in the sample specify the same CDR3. The CDR3 DNA is TGTGCCTGGAGTCCAAAGGAGACCCAGTACTTC. Residues: CAWSPKETQYF. The J gene is TRBJ2-5, the V gene TRBV30; D is undetermined. Trimming removed 2 bases from V and 5 bases from J, with 6 bases in between. This CDR3 spans 11 amino acids. Germline V gives CDR1 GTSNPN, CDR2 SVGIG (reference sequence).

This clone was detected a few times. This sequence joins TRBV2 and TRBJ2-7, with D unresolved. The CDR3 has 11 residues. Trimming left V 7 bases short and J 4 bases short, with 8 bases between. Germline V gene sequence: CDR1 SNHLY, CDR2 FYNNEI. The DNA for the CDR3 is TGTGCCAGCACAAAGAAGTACGAGCAGTACTTC. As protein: CASTKKYEQYF.

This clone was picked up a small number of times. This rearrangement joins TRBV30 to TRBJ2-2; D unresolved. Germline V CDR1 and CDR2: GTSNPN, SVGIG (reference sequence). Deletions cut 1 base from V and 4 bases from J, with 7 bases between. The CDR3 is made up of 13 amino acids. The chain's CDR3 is CAWSDESTGELFF. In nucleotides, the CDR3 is TGTGCCTGGAGTGACGAAAGCACCGGGGAGCTGTTTTTT.

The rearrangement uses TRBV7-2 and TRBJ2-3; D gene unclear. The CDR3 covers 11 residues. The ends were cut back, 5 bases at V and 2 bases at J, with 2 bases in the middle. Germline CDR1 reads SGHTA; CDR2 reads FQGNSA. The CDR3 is CASSNTDTQYF. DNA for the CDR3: TGTGCCAGCAGCAACACAGATACGCAGTATTTT. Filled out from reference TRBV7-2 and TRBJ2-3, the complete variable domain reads GAGVSQSPSNKVTEKGKDVELRCDPISGHTALYWYRQSLGQGLEFLIYFQGNSAPDKSGLPSDRFSAERTGGSVSTLTIQRTQQEDSAVYLCASSNTDTQYFGPGTRLTVL.

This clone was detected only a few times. The CDR3 nucleotides are TGTGCCAGCAGCCTCGTCCCTGAAAAACTGTTTTTT. Translated, it gives CASSLVPEKLFF. The J gene is TRBJ1-4, the V gene TRBV7-9; no reliable D call. This CDR3 contains 12 residues. CDR1 is SEHNR, CDR2 FQNEAQ, per germline (reference sequence). Trimming shortened V by 5 bases and J by 7 bases, and 8 bases separated the two germline ends.

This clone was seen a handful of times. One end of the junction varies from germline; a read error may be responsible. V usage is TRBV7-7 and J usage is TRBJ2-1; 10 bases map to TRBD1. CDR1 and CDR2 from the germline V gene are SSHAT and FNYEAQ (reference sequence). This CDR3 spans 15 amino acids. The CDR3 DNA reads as TGTGCTAGCAGCTTAGGGGGGACAGGGGATGGTGAGCAGTTCTTC. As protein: CASSLGGTGDGEQFF.

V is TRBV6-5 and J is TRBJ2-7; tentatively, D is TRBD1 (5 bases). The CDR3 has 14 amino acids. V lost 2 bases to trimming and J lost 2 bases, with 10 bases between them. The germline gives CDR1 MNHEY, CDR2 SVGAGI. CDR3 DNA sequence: TGTGCCAGCAGTTACAGGGGCATCACCTACGAGCAGTACTTC. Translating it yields CASSYRGITYEQYF.

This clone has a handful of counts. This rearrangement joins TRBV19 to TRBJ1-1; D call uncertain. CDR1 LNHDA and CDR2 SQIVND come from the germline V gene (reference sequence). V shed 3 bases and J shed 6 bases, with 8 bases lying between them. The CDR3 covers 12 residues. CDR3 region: CASSILGSEAFF. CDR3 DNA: TGTGCCAGTAGTATTCTCGGCTCTGAAGCTTTCTTT.

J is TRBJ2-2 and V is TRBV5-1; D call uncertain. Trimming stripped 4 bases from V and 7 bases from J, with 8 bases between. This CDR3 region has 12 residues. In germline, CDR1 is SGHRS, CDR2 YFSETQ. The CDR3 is CASSPHSGELFF. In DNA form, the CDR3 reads TGCGCCAGCAGCCCCCACAGCGGGGAGCTGTTTTTT.

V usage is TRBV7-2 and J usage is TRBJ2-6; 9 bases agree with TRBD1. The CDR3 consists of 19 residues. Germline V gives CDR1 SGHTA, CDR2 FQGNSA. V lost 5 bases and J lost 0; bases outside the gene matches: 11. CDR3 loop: CASSPPPGTGFSGANVLTF. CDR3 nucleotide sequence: TGTGCCAGCAGCCCCCCACCCGGGACAGGGTTCTCTGGGGCCAACGTCCTGACTTTC.

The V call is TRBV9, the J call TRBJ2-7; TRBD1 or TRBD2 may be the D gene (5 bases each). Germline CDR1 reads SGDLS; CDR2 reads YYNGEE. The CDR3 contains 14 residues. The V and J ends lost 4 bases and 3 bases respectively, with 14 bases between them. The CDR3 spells CASSRAGTLYEQYF. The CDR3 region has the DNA TGTGCCAGCAGCCGTGCCGGGACCCTCTACGAGCAGTACTTC.

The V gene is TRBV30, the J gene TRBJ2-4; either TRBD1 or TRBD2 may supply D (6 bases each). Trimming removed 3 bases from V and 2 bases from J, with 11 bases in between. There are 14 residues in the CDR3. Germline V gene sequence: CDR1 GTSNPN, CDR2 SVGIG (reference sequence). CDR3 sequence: CAWSQGGTKNIQYF. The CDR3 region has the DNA TGTGCCTGGAGCCAAGGGGGGACCAAAAACATTCAGTACTTC.

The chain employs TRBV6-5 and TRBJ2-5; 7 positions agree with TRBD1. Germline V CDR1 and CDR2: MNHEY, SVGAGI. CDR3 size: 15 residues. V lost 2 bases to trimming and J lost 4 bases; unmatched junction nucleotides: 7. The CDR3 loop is CASSYARGSAETQYF. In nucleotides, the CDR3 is TGTGCCAGCAGTTACGCCAGGGGGTCTGCAGAGACCCAGTACTTC.

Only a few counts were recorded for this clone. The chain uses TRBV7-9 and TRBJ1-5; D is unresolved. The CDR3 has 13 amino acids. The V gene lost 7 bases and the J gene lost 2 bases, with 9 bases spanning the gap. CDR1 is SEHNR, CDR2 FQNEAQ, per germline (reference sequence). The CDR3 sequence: CASTAEGNQPQHF. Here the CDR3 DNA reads TGTGCCAGCACGGCAGAGGGCAATCAGCCCCAGCATTTT. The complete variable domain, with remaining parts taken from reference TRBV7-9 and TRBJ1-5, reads DTGVSQNPRHKITKRGQNVTFRCDPISEHNRLYWYRQTLGQGPEFLTYFQNEAQLEKSRLLSDRFSAERPKGSFSTLEIQRTEQGDSAMYLCASTAEGNQPQHFGDGTRLSIL.

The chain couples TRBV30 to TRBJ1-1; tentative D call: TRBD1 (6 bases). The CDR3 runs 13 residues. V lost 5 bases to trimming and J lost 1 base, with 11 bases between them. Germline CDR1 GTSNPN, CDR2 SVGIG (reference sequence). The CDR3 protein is CAWAGQPNTEAFF. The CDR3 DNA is TGTGCCTGGGCTGGACAGCCGAACACTGAAGCTTTCTTT.

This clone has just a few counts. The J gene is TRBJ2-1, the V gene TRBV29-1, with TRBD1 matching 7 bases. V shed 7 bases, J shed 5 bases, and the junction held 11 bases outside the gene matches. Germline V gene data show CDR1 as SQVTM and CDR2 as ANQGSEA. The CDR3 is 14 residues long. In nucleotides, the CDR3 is TGCAGCGCCAAAACAGGGGCGAAAAACAATGAGCAGTTCTTC. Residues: CSAKTGAKNNEQFF.

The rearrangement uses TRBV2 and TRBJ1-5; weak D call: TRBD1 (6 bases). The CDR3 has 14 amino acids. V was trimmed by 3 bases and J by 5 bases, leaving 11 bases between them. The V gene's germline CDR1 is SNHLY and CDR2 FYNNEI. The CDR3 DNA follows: TGTGCCAGCAGTGACAGGGGCAAGTATCAGCCCCAGCATTTT. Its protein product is CASSDRGKYQPQHF. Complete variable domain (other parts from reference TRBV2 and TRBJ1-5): EPEVTQTPSHQVTQMGQEVILRCVPISNHLYFYWYRQILGQKVEFLVSFYNNEISEKSEIFDDQFSVERPDGSNFTLKIRSTKLEDSAMYFCASSDRGKYQPQHFGDGTRLSIL.

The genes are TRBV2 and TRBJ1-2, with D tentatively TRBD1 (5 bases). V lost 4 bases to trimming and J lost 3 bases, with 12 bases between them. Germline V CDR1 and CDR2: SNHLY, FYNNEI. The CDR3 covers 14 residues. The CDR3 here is CASSAGSGHYGYTF. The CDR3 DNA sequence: TGTGCCAGCAGTGCAGGGAGTGGTCACTATGGCTACACCTTC.